This entry concerns a single T cell receptor beta chain. The sample is drawn from a study of T-cell memory formation after mild COVID-19. About the research overall: TCR clusters mostly belonged to single donors.

It was 5'RACE with constant-segment primers that produced the TCR alpha and TCR beta cDNA libraries, which carried sample barcodes and UMIs. One entry per CDR3 protein, called by TCRdb with MiXCR from the 5' RACE reads. Here the sample spans 250,000 to 300,000 distinct CDR3 sequences, about a sixth being singletons. Germline-derived CDR1 and CDR2 are SGHNT and YYREEE (reference sequence). The CDR3 has 15 residues. V dropped 5 bases and J dropped 8 bases, with 22 bases sitting between them. The rearrangement uses TRBV5-4 and TRBJ1-2, with D unresolved. The sequence came from a man between 18 and 29 years old who had mild COVID-19 (a few samples of this study predate the infection). Cell type and time point are not known. The sequencing sample was made of PBMCs or a T cell subset sorted from them (not recorded which). The CDR3 nucleotides read TGTGCCAGCAGACCCGGCGGGCAGGAGGGAAAAGGCTACACCTTC. This encodes CASRPGGQEGKGYTF. Drawing the rest from reference TRBV5-4 and TRBJ1-2, the complete variable domain is ETGVTQSPTHLIKTRGQQVTLRCSSQSGHNTVSWYQQALGQGPQFIFQYYREEENGRGNFPPRFSGLQFPNYSSELNVNALELDDSALYLCASRPGGQEGKGYTFGSGTRLTVV.